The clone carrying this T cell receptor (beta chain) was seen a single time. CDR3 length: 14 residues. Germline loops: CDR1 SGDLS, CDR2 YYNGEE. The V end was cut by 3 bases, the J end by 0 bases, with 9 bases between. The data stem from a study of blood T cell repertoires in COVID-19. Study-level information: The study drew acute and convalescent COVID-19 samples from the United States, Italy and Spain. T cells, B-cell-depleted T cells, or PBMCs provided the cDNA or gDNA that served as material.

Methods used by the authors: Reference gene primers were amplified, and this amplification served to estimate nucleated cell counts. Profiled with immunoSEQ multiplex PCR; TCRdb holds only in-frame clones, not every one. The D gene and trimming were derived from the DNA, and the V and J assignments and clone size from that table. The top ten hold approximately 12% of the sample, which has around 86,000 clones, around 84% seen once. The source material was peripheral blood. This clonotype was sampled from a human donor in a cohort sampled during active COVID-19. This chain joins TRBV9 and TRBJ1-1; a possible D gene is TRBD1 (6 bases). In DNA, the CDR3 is TGTGCCAGCAGCGCGGACAGCATGAACACTGAAGCTTTCTTT. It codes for CASSADSMNTEAFF. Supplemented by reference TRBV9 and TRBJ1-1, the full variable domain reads DSGVTQTPKHLITATGQRVTLRCSPRSGDLSVYWYQQSLDQGLQFLIQYYNGEERAKGNILERFSAQQFPDLHSELNLSSLELGDSALYFCASSADSMNTEAFFGQGTRLTVV.